A single T cell receptor beta chain is shown here with its context. The sample originates from a study of blood T cell repertoires in COVID-19. The overall study: From the United States, Italy and Spain came samples of acute and convalescent COVID-19. The cDNA or gDNA used as material had been derived from T cells, B-cell-depleted T cells, or PBMCs.

The germline V gene has CDR1 SEHNR and CDR2 FQNEAQ (reference sequence). CDR3 length equals 16 residues. Unmatched junction bases numbered 12, after V lost 5 bases and J lost 6 bases. Authors' methods: From reference gene primer amplification, estimates of nucleated cell counts were derived. Profiling relied on immunoSEQ multiplex PCR, and the TCRdb table lists in-frame clones only, not all of them. V, J and clone size are those of that table, while D and trimming were read from the DNA. The table lists hundreds of thousands of clones, around 82% of them singletons. The sample taken for sequencing was peripheral blood. This TCR came from a man older than 75 with acute or convalescent COVID-19. V gene TRBV7-9 combines with J gene TRBJ2-2; 7 positions match TRBD1. As DNA, the CDR3 is TGTGCCAGCAGCATCTACAGGGGCCGGGGTCCCGGGGAGCTGTTTTTT. Its translation is CASSIYRGRGPGELFF.